Each of the 14 T cell receptor beta chains below was sequenced from the same sample in a study of persistence of HIV-infected CD4 T cells. This was the immunoSEQ version 4 assay in survey mode. Clones were sequenced by immunoSEQ multiplex PCR, and TCRdb holds only the in-frame ones, with some missing. The sample lists tens of thousands of clones, more than 75% occurring once. Antigens for these TCRs are unknown. An overlapping HIV-1 Gag peptide pool stimulated these cells at 0.95 to 1 ug/peptide/mL. Sorted nonresponding memory CD4+ T cells were CD40L-negative, CD69-negative, CD45RO-high. Sequenced material: CD4+ T cells sorted from PBMCs after roughly 19-hour stimulation, taken from a patient who received antiretroviral therapy. The receptor set was obtained from an adult man with HIV who was CMV-seropositive.

The V and J genes are TRBV5-5 and TRBJ2-7; D is unresolved. The V end lost 0 bases, the J end lost 0 bases, and 16 bases lay between the germline ends. Germline CDR1 and CDR2: SGHKS and YYEKEE (reference sequence). The CDR3 has 17 amino acids. The CDR3 loop is CASSLAAATPSSYEQYF. The CDR3 nucleotides read TGTGCCAGCAGCTTGGCGGCAGCGACGCCAAGCTCCTACGAGCAGTACTTC. Full variable domain (outside the CDR3, taken from reference TRBV5-5 and TRBJ2-7): DAGVTQSPTHLIKTRGQQVTLRCSPISGHKSVSWYQQVLGQGPQFIFQYYEKEERGRGNFPDRFSARQFPNYSSELNVNALLLGDSALYLCASSLAAATPSSYEQYFGPGTRLTVT.

The chain combines TRBV2 with TRBJ1-5; 7 nucleotides align to TRBD1. Germline V gene sequence: CDR1 SNHLY, CDR2 FYNNEI. The CDR3 has 14 amino acids. The J segment lost 6 bases and the V segment lost 4 bases, leaving 6 bases of the junction unmatched. The CDR3 loop is CASSGDRGSQPQHF. The CDR3, as DNA: TGTGCCAGCAGTGGGGACAGAGGGAGTCAGCCCCAGCATTTT.

The genes are TRBV30 and TRBJ2-2, with 8 bases matching TRBD2. The CDR3 length is 15 residues. Looked up from germline, CDR1 is GTSNPN and CDR2 is SVGIG (reference sequence). V dropped 0 bases and J dropped 6; count of bases not matched to a gene: 6. The CDR3 loop is CAWSVVGGAAGELFF. In DNA, the CDR3 is TGTGCCTGGAGTGTAGTCGGGGGGGCCGCCGGGGAGCTGTTTTTT.

This sequence joins TRBV19 and TRBJ1-1; 9 bases are a match to TRBD1. The junction had 5 bases not matched to a gene; V was cut back by 5 bases and J by 1 base. The V gene's germline CDR1 is LNHDA and CDR2 SQIVND (reference sequence). This CDR3 is built from 15 residues. CDR3 in amino acids: CASSAPGQGNTEAFF. In DNA form, the CDR3 reads TGTGCCAGTAGTGCCCCGGGACAGGGGAACACTGAAGCTTTCTTT. Based on the CDR3 plus reference TRBV19 and TRBJ1-1, the full variable domain is DGGITQSPKYLFRKEGQNVTLSCEQNLNHDAMYWYRQDPGQGLRLIYYSQIVNDFQKGDIAEGYSVSREKKESFPLTVTSAQKNPTAFYLCASSAPGQGNTEAFFGQGTRLTVV.

Judged by abundance, this clone is medium-sized. The chain carries TRBV30 and TRBJ1-1; D may be TRBD1 (6 bases). The germline V gene encodes CDR1 GTSNPN and CDR2 SVGIG (reference sequence). The CDR3 loop spans 11 amino acids. V lost 4 bases and J lost 7, with 10 bases in between. The CDR3 sequence: CAWTAQGEAFF. The CDR3 nucleotides read TGTGCCTGGACCGCACAGGGTGAAGCTTTCTTT.

The chain uses TRBV5-1 and TRBJ2-5; 11 bases are shared with TRBD1. The CDR3 is 15 residues long. V gave up 2 bases and J gave up 4 bases; unmatched junction bases: 4. From germline, CDR1 is SGHRS and CDR2 YFSETQ. The CDR3 sequence is CASSLGQGAAETQYF. CDR3 bases: TGCGCCAGCAGCTTAGGACAGGGGGCGGCAGAGACCCAGTACTTC.

This rearrangement joins TRBV7-2 to TRBJ1-5, with 8 bases that match TRBD1. This CDR3 has 16 residues. Losses at the gene ends were 5 bases for V and 2 bases for J; bases not matched to a gene: 8. The V gene's germline CDR1 is SGHTA and CDR2 FQGNSA. CDR3 region: CASSPRTGRGNQPQHF. The CDR3 nucleotides read TGTGCCAGCAGCCCCCGGACAGGGCGAGGCAATCAGCCCCAGCATTTT. Filled out from reference TRBV7-2 and TRBJ1-5, the complete variable domain reads GAGVSQSPSNKVTEKGKDVELRCDPISGHTALYWYRQSLGQGLEFLIYFQGNSAPDKSGLPSDRFSAERTGGSVSTLTIQRTQQEDSAVYLCASSPRTGRGNQPQHFGDGTRLSIL.

This clone was detected only once. The chain carries TRBV12-3 or TRBV12-4 and TRBJ1-2; no definite D call. The V and J ends lost 7 bases and 2 bases respectively, with 11 bases between them. There are 13 residues in the CDR3. This CDR3 reads CASKVGRNYGYTF. The CDR3 DNA is TGTGCCAGCAAGGTGGGAAGGAACTATGGCTACACCTTC.

The chain joins TRBV5-6 to TRBJ1-1, with D hard to call. V was trimmed by 5 bases and J by 1 base, leaving 9 bases between them. Germline V gives CDR1 SGHDT, CDR2 YYEEEE. The CDR3 is made up of 13 amino acids. CDR3 in DNA: TGTGCCAGCAGATCGGACCCGAACACTGAAGCTTTCTTT. Protein product: CASRSDPNTEAFF.

CDR3 protein: CASSSRAGGELFF. The CDR3 DNA follows: TGTGCCAGCAGCTCCCGGGCGGGCGGGGAGCTGTTTTTT. The V gene is TRBV7-2, the J gene TRBJ2-2, with TRBD2 as a possible D gene (5 bases). The V gene's germline CDR1 is SGHTA and CDR2 FQGNSA. Trimming removed 4 bases from V and 7 bases from J, with 10 bases in between. The CDR3 runs to 13 residues. The variable domain in full, completed from reference TRBV7-2 and TRBJ2-2, reads GAGVSQSPSNKVTEKGKDVELRCDPISGHTALYWYRQSLGQGLEFLIYFQGNSAPDKSGLPSDRFSAERTGGSVSTLTIQRTQQEDSAVYLCASSSRAGGELFFGEGSRLTVL.

This clone has only a few counts. This chain connects TRBV6-5 to TRBJ2-7; D could derive from TRBD1 or TRBD2 (5 bases each). Germline V gene sequence: CDR1 MNHEY, CDR2 SVGAGI. Trimming removed 5 bases at V and 2 bases at J, with 13 bases between. CDR3 length: 14 amino acids. DNA for the CDR3: TGTGCCAGCAGTAGCCGTGAGGGGCCCTACGAGCAGTACTTC. Its protein product is CASSSREGPYEQYF.

This chain uses TRBV28 with TRBJ1-5; unclear D gene. The germline V gene has CDR1 MDHEN and CDR2 SYDVKM. V was cut by 6 bases and J by 2 bases, with 14 bases left in between. The length of the CDR3 is 15 residues. CDR3 sequence reads: CASSLGSQGNQPQHF. The CDR3 coding sequence is TGTGCCAGCAGCTTAGGGTCCCAAGGCAATCAGCCCCAGCATTTT. The full variable domain, in which reference TRBV28 and TRBJ1-5 provide the parts outside the CDR3, is DVKVTQSSRYLVKRTGEKVFLECVQDMDHENMFWYRQDPGLGLRLIYFSYDVKMKEKGDIPEGYSVSREKKERFSLILESASTNQTSMYLCASSLGSQGNQPQHFGDGTRLSIL.

V and J are TRBV6-6 and TRBJ2-1; TRBD2 matches 15 bases. Germline trimming cut 5 bases from V and 6 bases from J; bases unmatched to any gene: 11. The CDR3 covers 18 residues. CDR1 MNHNY and CDR2 SVGAGI come from the germline V gene (reference sequence). DNA for the CDR3: TGTGCCAGCAGTCTACGGACTAGCGGGAGGGCCAATGGCAATGAGCAGTTCTTC. Encoded protein: CASSLRTSGRANGNEQFF.

V gene TRBV6-1 combines with J gene TRBJ1-2; D is undetermined. The CDR3 is made up of 14 amino acids. Germline V gene data show CDR1 as MNHNS and CDR2 as SASEGT. Trimming took 2 bases from V and 4 from J, leaving 11 bases between them. The CDR3 bases are TGTGCCAGCAGTGAACAGCCCGAAGCCTATGGCTACACCTTC. This translates into CASSEQPEAYGYTF.